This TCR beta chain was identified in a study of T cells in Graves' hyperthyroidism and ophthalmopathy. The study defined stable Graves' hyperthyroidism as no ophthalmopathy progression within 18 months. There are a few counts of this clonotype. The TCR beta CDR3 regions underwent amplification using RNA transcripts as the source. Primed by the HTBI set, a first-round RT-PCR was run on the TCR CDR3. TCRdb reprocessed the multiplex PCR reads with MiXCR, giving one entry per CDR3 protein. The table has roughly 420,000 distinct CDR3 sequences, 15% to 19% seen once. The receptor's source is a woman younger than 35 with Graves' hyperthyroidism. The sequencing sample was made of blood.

The CDR3 DNA follows: TGTGCCAGCAGCTTCTTGACAGGGACTAACACCGGGGAGCTGTTTTTT. This encodes CASSFLTGTNTGELFF. The V call is TRBV11-2, the J call TRBJ2-2, with D perhaps TRBD1 (7 bases). The ends were cut back, 3 bases at V and 2 bases at J, with 13 bases in the middle. Per the germline V gene, CDR1 is SGHAT and CDR2 is FQNNGV. The CDR3 runs 16 residues.